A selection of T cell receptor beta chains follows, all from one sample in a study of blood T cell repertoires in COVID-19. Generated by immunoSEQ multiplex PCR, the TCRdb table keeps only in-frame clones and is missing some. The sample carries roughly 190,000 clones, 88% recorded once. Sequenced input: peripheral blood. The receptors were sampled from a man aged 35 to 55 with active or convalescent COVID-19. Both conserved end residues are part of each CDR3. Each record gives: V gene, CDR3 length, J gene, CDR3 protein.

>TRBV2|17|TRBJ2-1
CASSEFLGLSSYNEQFF
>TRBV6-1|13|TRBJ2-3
CASSERRGSTQYF
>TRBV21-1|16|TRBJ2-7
CASSNRGTDSSHEQYF
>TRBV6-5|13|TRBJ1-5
CASSTRGNQPQHF
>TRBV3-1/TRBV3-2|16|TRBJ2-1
CASSQGSGVAPREQFF
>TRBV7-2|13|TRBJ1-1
CASRQGRVTEAFF
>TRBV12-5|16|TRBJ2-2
CASGSSWTGNTGELFF
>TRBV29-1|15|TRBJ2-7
CSAKLGTGKVYEQYF
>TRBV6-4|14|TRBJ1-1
CASSEQGYNTEAFF
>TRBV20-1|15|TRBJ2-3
CSASSSTGDTDTQYF
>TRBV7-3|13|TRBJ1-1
CASSLIPSGAAFF
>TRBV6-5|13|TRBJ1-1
CASRHRQGPEAFF
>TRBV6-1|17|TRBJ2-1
CASSETLGLAGGDEQFF
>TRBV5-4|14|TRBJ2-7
CASSPRTSGPEQYF
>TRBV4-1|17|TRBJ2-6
CASSSRDRVSGANVLTF
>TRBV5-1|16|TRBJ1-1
CASSLGQAGYSTEAFF
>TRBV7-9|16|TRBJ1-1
CASSLVGIGGYTEAFF
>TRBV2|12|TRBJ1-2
CASSERGSGYTF
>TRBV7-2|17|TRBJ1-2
CASSSTLSGYYNYGYTF
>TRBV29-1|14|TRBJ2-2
CSVDGTSGGGELFF
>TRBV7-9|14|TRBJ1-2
CASSTTTGQNGYTF
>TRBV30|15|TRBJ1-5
CAWSVGIRGQQPQHF
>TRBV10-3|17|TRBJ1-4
CAISDPGTGAVNEKLFF
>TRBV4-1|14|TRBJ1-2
CASSPDGQGIIYTF
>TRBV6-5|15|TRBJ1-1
CASSYRHSMNTEAFF
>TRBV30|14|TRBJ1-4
CAWNRGLSNEKLFF
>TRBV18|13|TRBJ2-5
CASSPLPGDRWYF
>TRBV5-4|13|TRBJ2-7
CASSPDSGYEQYF
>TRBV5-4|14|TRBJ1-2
CASSPGQDLRGYTF
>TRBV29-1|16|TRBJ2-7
CSAAIELWSGTYEQYF
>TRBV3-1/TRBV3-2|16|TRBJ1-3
CASSRGSRGSGNTIYF
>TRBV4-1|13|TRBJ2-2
CASSPTNTGELFF
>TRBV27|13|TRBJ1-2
CASRRGPNYGYTF
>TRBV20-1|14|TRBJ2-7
CSASRLAGYYEQYF
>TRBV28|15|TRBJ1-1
CASSTGGEGGTEAFF
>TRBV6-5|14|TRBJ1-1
CASSYTWQNTEAFF
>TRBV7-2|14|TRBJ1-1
CASSPGQINTEAFF
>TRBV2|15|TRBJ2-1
CASSGVSGRFSEQFF
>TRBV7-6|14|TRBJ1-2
CASSLRETDYGYTF
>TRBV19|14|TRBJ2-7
CASTMGTGVGEQYF
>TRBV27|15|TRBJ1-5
CASSIQGAPNQPQHF